This entry concerns a single T cell receptor beta chain. The target antigen is unknown. The PCR had 60 Vbeta and 13 Jbeta primers. The method was immunoSEQ multiplex PCR; TCRdb's version includes in-frame clones alone and lacks a portion of them. Among roughly 100,000 clones listed, around 72% were seen once. Germline V gene data show CDR1 as MNHNS and CDR2 as SASEGT. V lost 8 bases and J 8 bases, leaving 21 bases between the germline ends. The CDR3 loop spans 15 amino acids. The sample is drawn from a study of cytomegalovirus exposure and HLA in healthy donors. Across the whole study: Among 350 to 500 genotyped donors, roughly 81% fell in the Caucasian-associated ancestry cluster. General observations from the study: Later on, an analysis found that several of the most significant clusters appeared to be linked to common viral pathogens, which included parvovirus B19.

Nominally healthy donors provided the samples, though records likely missed some immune exposures. This receptor was obtained from a male donor in good health and CMV-seronegative. This chain uses TRBV6-1 with TRBJ1-4, with TRBD1 as a possible D gene (6 bases). The sequencing sample was made of PBMCs. The CDR3: CASSYRGAFDEKLFF. CDR3 sequence (DNA): TGTGCCAGCTCTTACCGGGGGGCCTTTGACGAAAAACTGTTTTTT.